These 12 T cell receptor beta chains came from one sample sequenced in a study of immune evolution from preneoplasia to lung adenocarcinoma. Sequencing used immunoSEQ multiplex PCR; TCRdb keeps in-frame clones, though not all of them. This sample has 7,700 or so clones, with 80% found just once. Specimen: FFPE adjacent normal lung tissue. The receptors originated from a person aged 70 to 79 with lung adenocarcinoma.

Only one count was recorded for this clone. This same CDR3 is encoded by further DNA sequences in the sample. V usage is TRBV11-2 and J usage is TRBJ1-2; no firm D call. This CDR3 spans 14 amino acids. Germline CDR1 is SGHAT and CDR2 is FQNNGV. V lost 1 base, J lost 2 bases, and 8 bases lay in between. CDR3 sequence reads: CASSLGLGNYGYTF. The CDR3 nucleotides are TGTGCCAGCAGCTTAGGGCTAGGAAACTATGGCTACACCTTC.

The gene calls are TRBV7-9 and TRBJ2-3, with D perhaps matching TRBD1 (6 bases). V lost 7 bases and J 8 bases, leaving 19 bases between the germline ends. This CDR3 is 14 amino acids long. Germline V gene data show CDR1 as SEHNR and CDR2 as FQNEAQ (reference sequence). The CDR3 DNA is TGTGCCAGCACCCAACGGGACACGCAATTTACGCAGTATTTT. Protein product: CASTQRDTQFTQYF. Full variable domain (rest looked up from reference TRBV7-9 and TRBJ2-3): DTGVSQNPRHKITKRGQNVTFRCDPISEHNRLYWYRQTLGQGPEFLTYFQNEAQLEKSRLLSDRFSAERPKGSFSTLEIQRTEQGDSAMYLCASTQRDTQFTQYFGPGTRLTVL.

A few counts support this clone. This chain uses TRBV7-8 with TRBJ1-1; a possible D gene is TRBD1 (5 bases). V lost 0 bases and J 11 bases, leaving 10 bases between the germline ends. There are 12 residues in the CDR3. Germline CDR1 reads SGHVS; CDR2 reads FQNEAQ. The CDR3 sequence: CASSLAQGTAFF. For the CDR3, the DNA is TGTGCCAGCAGCTTAGCGCAGGGAACGGCTTTCTTT.

This sequence joins TRBV5-4 and TRBJ2-6; no clear D. The CDR3 contains 15 residues. V lost 3 bases and J lost 2, with 9 bases in between. The germline V gene has CDR1 SGHNT and CDR2 YYREEE (reference sequence). The CDR3 DNA sequence: TGTGCCAGCAGCTATCGGCACACTGGGGCCAACGTCCTGACTTTC. Translated: CASSYRHTGANVLTF.

The chain couples TRBV6-1 to TRBJ1-2, with D perhaps TRBD1 (6 bases). In germline, CDR1 is MNHNS, CDR2 SASEGT. Trimming removed 6 bases from V and 2 bases from J, with 13 bases in between. The CDR3 length is 14 residues. Written as DNA, the CDR3 is TGTGCCAGCAGCAGGGGAGGGTCGAACTATGGCTACACCTTC. Protein: CASSRGGSNYGYTF.

This rearrangement joins TRBV7-8 to TRBJ2-3, with 13 bases identical to TRBD2. Germline-derived CDR1 and CDR2 are SGHVS and FQNEAQ. The length of the CDR3 is 17 residues. V shed 4 bases, J shed 2 bases, and the junction held 6 bases outside the gene matches. Written as DNA, the CDR3 is TGTGCCAGCAGCTCTACTAGCGGGGGGGTCTTCACAGATACGCAGTATTTT. Encoded protein: CASSSTSGGVFTDTQYF.

This chain connects TRBV4-1 to TRBJ2-1; 9 nucleotides align to TRBD2. The length of the CDR3 is 20 residues. The V gene's germline CDR1 is MGHRA and CDR2 YSYEKL. V dropped 2 bases and J dropped 7; count of bases not matched to a gene: 21. This CDR3 reads CASSQLPSGGLAGGSNEQFF. The CDR3 DNA follows: TGCGCCAGCAGCCAATTGCCCTCTGGGGGGTTGGCGGGAGGGTCGAATGAGCAGTTCTTC.

Note on this clone: This same CDR3 is encoded by further DNA sequences in the sample. CDR3 nucleotide sequence: TGTGCCAGCAGCTTAGCCGGCAGGGGGTCGGGCTACACCTTC. Its protein is CASSLAGRGSGYTF. V gene TRBV7-9 combines with J gene TRBJ1-2; 7 nucleotides match TRBD1. V dropped 0 bases and J dropped 8; count of bases not matched to a gene: 6. Germline V gene data show CDR1 as SEHNR and CDR2 as FQNEAQ (reference sequence). This CDR3 is built from 14 residues.

This chain links TRBV27 with TRBJ2-7, with 14 bases that match TRBD2. Germline V CDR1 and CDR2: MNHEY, SMNVEV (reference sequence). V gave up 5 bases and J gave up 0 bases; unmatched junction bases: 9. The CDR3 spans 18 residues. This CDR3 is CASSPAGTSGSRSYEQYF. In DNA, the CDR3 is TGTGCCAGCAGTCCCGCCGGGACTAGCGGGAGCCGCTCCTACGAGCAGTACTTC.

The CDR3 DNA reads TGTGCCAGCACCTACGGGGGCAATCAGCCCCAGCATTTT. As protein: CASTYGGNQPQHF. The J gene is TRBJ1-5, the V gene TRBV7-8; D uncertain. CDR1 is SGHVS, CDR2 FQNEAQ, per germline. The CDR3 consists of 13 residues. The V end was cut by 7 bases, the J end by 2 bases, with 9 bases between.

The V call is TRBV11-2, the J call TRBJ2-7, with 8 bases lining up with TRBD1. CDR1 is SGHAT, CDR2 FQNNGV, per germline. The V segment lost 1 base and the J segment 2 bases; nucleotides outside the gene matches: 1. The CDR3 contains 14 residues. For the CDR3, the DNA is TGTGCCAGCAGCTTAGGGACAGGGACCTACGAGCAGTACTTC. Protein: CASSLGTGTYEQYF.

V usage is TRBV27 and J usage is TRBJ2-7, with 7 bases that match TRBD1. Germline values: CDR1 MNHEY, CDR2 SMNVEV (reference sequence). The CDR3 has 16 amino acids. V lost 2 bases and J lost 3; bases outside the gene matches: 10. CDR3 sequence (DNA): TGTGCCAGCAGTTTAAAACCGGAGACAGGGTTCTACGAGCAGTACTTC. The encoded protein is CASSLKPETGFYEQYF.